Following are 16 T cell receptor beta chains from one sample sequenced in a study of technical replicates of blood from four donors. Sequenced by immunoSEQ multiplex PCR; TCRdb stores in-frame clones only, minus some. The data hold over 90,000 clones, with 95% observed a single time. The sample comprised T cells isolated from PBMCs. All receptors derive from a human donor in good health.

The rearrangement links TRBV2 to TRBJ2-3; TRBD2 agrees at 9 bases. Per germline, CDR1 SNHLY and CDR2 FYNNEI. With V trimmed by 1 base and J by 3 bases, 8 bases remained unmatched. CDR3 size: 17 residues. CDR3 sequence: CASSEVGGGAGTDTQYF. In DNA, the CDR3 is TGTGCCAGCAGTGAAGTCGGCGGGGGGGCCGGGACAGATACGCAGTATTTT.

The chain couples TRBV18 to TRBJ2-5; 8 bases map to TRBD1. The V gene end was trimmed by 6 bases and the J gene end by 1 base; junction bases not matched to a gene: 4. Germline values: CDR1 KGHSH, CDR2 LQKENI. CDR3 length: 14 residues. The CDR3 DNA reads TGTGCCAGCTCGGGCGGGACAGGCCAAGAGACCCAGTACTTC. Translation: CASSGGTGQETQYF.

The rearrangement uses TRBV7-8 and TRBJ2-1, with TRBD2 matching 10 bases. V gave up 2 bases and J gave up 6 bases; unmatched junction bases: 13. The CDR3 loop spans 18 amino acids. Germline values: CDR1 SGHVS, CDR2 FQNEAQ. CDR3 protein: CASSLIGASGSVFNEQFF. For the CDR3, the DNA is TGTGCCAGCAGCTTAATTGGGGCTAGCGGGAGTGTTTTCAATGAGCAGTTCTTC.

In this sample, this clone turned up once. The chain combines TRBV5-1 with TRBJ2-4, with D perhaps matching TRBD1 (6 bases). Germline loops: CDR1 SGHRS, CDR2 YFSETQ. V was clipped by 0 bases and J by 0 bases, with 16 bases between them. This CDR3 spans 18 amino acids. CDR3 loop: CASSLEGTIQLAKNIQYF. CDR3 in DNA: TGCGCCAGCAGCTTGGAGGGGACAATCCAGCTAGCCAAAAACATTCAGTACTTC.

This chain connects TRBV5-1 to TRBJ1-6; D might be TRBD1 (6 bases). CDR1 and CDR2 (germline): SGHRS, YFSETQ. V lost 3 bases, J lost 7 bases, and 11 bases lay in between. CDR3 length: 14 residues. The CDR3 DNA reads TGCGCCAGCAGCTCCGGACAGCCAAATTCACCCCTCCACTTT. Translated, it gives CASSSGQPNSPLHF.

This CDR3 reads CASSSPGRTGPNLAKNIQYF. CDR3 DNA sequence: TGTGCCAGCAGTTCCCCCGGCAGGACAGGCCCTAACCTAGCCAAAAACATTCAGTACTTC. This rearrangement joins TRBV7-8 to TRBJ2-4; 7 positions agree with TRBD1. The CDR3 runs to 20 residues. Germline V gene sequence: CDR1 SGHVS, CDR2 FQNEAQ. V gave up 6 bases and J gave up 0 bases; unmatched junction bases: 20.

The chain has TRBV6-5 and TRBJ2-2; 8 bases agree with TRBD2. Looked up from germline, CDR1 is MNHEY and CDR2 is SVGAGI. V shed 2 bases, J shed 3 bases, and the junction held 5 bases outside the gene matches. This CDR3 comprises 16 residues. The CDR3 nucleotides read TGTGCCAGCAGTTACAGACGGGGGGGCTACACCGGGGAGCTGTTTTTT. This codes for CASSYRRGGYTGELFF.

This chain links TRBV18 with TRBJ1-6, with D unresolved. CDR3 length: 16 residues. Germline V gene data show CDR1 as KGHSH and CDR2 as LQKENI. Trimming removed 3 bases at V and 4 bases at J, with 13 bases between. The CDR3 region has the DNA TGTGCCAGCTCACCTCAGAGCCGGGAGTATAATTCACCCCTCCACTTT. This gives the protein CASSPQSREYNSPLHF.

The count of this clone is one. The chain has TRBV11-3 and TRBJ2-1, with D maybe TRBD2 (6 bases). The CDR3 has 17 amino acids. V lost 5 bases to trimming and J lost 0 bases, with 17 bases between them. Germline assignment: CDR1 SGHNT and CDR2 YENEEA. The CDR3 spells CASSPRRGSGSYNEQFF. The CDR3, as DNA: TGTGCCAGCAGCCCACGTCGGGGGTCAGGCTCCTACAATGAGCAGTTCTTC.

The genes are TRBV6-1 and TRBJ2-1; the D gene is possibly TRBD2 (6 bases). Trimming took 7 bases from V and 10 from J, leaving 17 bases between them. CDR3 length: 13 residues. CDR1 and CDR2 from the germline V gene are MNHNS and SASEGT. For the CDR3, the DNA is TGTGCCAGCAAGCCGGAGGGCTTAGGAGAGCAGTTCTTC. Translated, it gives CASKPEGLGEQFF.

In DNA, the CDR3 is TGTGCCAGCAGTTTTTGGTCGGGAGCGACCGGGACGGCCCAGTACTTC. This codes for CASSFWSGATGTAQYF. The chain recombines TRBV28 with TRBJ2-5, with D maybe TRBD2 (6 bases). With 3 bases removed from V and 9 bases from J, the gap between germline ends came to 23 bases. The CDR3 is 16 residues long. The germline V gene encodes CDR1 MDHEN and CDR2 SYDVKM.

The rearrangement uses TRBV13 and TRBJ2-7, with 8 bases lining up with TRBD1. The CDR3 is 13 residues long. The junction had 5 bases not matched to a gene; V was cut back by 8 bases and J by 2 bases. From germline, CDR1 is PRHDT and CDR2 FYEKMQ (reference sequence). CDR3 bases: TGTGCCAGCGCCTGGACAGGGACCTACGAGCAGTACTTC. It codes for CASAWTGTYEQYF.

The CDR3 spells CASSLTVGSLNSPLHF. Here the CDR3 DNA reads TGTGCCAGCAGCTTAACCGTGGGCAGCTTAAATTCACCCCTCCACTTT. The gene calls are TRBV13 and TRBJ1-6; D is unresolved. Trimming took off 2 bases at V and 7 bases at J, with 15 bases between the two ends. Germline V CDR1 and CDR2: PRHDT, FYEKMQ (reference sequence). The CDR3 contains 16 residues.

The rearrangement joins TRBV25-1 to TRBJ2-7; D is possibly TRBD1 (6 bases). The CDR3 contains 12 residues. Trimming removed 6 bases at V and 2 bases at J, with 8 bases between. The germline V gene has CDR1 MGHDK and CDR2 SYGVNS. Here the CDR3 DNA reads TGTGCCAGCAGGGACAGCACCTACGAGCAGTACTTC. Protein: CASRDSTYEQYF.

The chain has TRBV7-6 and TRBJ2-1; the D is unclear. Germline V gene lookup returns CDR1 SGHVS and CDR2 FNYEAQ. This CDR3 is built from 14 residues. The V end lost 2 bases, the J end lost 7 bases, and 12 bases lay between the germline ends. The CDR3 region is CASSLTRLANEQFF. CDR3 DNA: TGTGCCAGCAGCTTAACCCGACTCGCAAATGAGCAGTTCTTC.

This sequence joins TRBV5-1 and TRBJ2-7, with D possibly matching TRBD1 (6 bases). Between the trimmed V and J ends, which lost 0 bases and 4 bases, there was a span of 14 bases. Germline V lookup: CDR1 SGHRS, CDR2 YFSETQ. The CDR3 totals 15 residues. The CDR3 nucleotides read TGCGCCAGCAGCTTGGCCGTAGAGGGGGAGTACGAGCAGTACTTC. Its translation: CASSLAVEGEYEQYF.